These 24 T cell receptor beta chains came from one sample sequenced in a study of T cell responses to AZD1222 COVID-19 vaccine (dated by TCRdb to the early 2020s). Per the publication, the time point label means: baseline before first vaccination. The library came from the immunoSEQ multiplex PCR assay. This immuneACCESS table, as held by TCRdb, lists in-frame sequences with V and J called but not all clones. Of the missing ones, under half trace to an unresolved V gene in checked studies; the others have no known cause. The sample profile shows over 100,000 clones; roughly nine tenths of them were found once. The ten top clones hold roughly 2.3% of the sample. The sequencing here drew on peripheral blood, taken on day 0 of AZD1222 vaccination. The receptors shown here come from an adult in good health.

The chain uses TRBV7-8 and TRBJ2-5, with 9 bases identical to TRBD1. Germline V gene lookup returns CDR1 SGHVS and CDR2 FQNEAQ. The CDR3 is 16 amino acids. J lost 5 bases, V lost 1 base, and 8 bases had no gene match. The CDR3 DNA is TGTGCCAGCAGCTTAGGGGACAGGGTAGGAAGGGAGACCCAGTACTTC. Protein product: CASSLGDRVGRETQYF.

The chain joins TRBV25-1 to TRBJ1-1, with TRBD1 matching over 8 bases. Losses at the gene ends were 3 bases for V and 5 bases for J; bases not matched to a gene: 8. Germline assignment: CDR1 MGHDK and CDR2 SYGVNS. The CDR3 consists of 15 residues. The CDR3 loop is CASSDPQGARTEAFF. The CDR3 DNA sequence: TGTGCCAGCAGTGATCCCCAGGGGGCCCGGACTGAAGCTTTCTTT.

The V call is TRBV28, the J call TRBJ1-5; a weak D match, TRBD1 (5 bases). V shed 3 bases and J shed 4 bases, with 10 bases lying between them. Per germline, CDR1 MDHEN and CDR2 SYDVKM. CDR3 length: 14 residues. CDR3 loop: CASSLGEVNQPQHF. The CDR3 DNA reads as TGTGCCAGCAGTTTGGGGGAAGTGAATCAGCCCCAGCATTTT.

The V and J genes are TRBV19 and TRBJ2-7, with 8 bases lining up with TRBD1. This CDR3 is 14 amino acids long. V lost 5 bases to trimming and J lost 2 bases; unmatched junction nucleotides: 5. Germline V gene data show CDR1 as LNHDA and CDR2 as SQIVND (reference sequence). The CDR3 is CASSDPGQAYEQYF. DNA of the CDR3: TGTGCCAGTAGTGATCCGGGACAGGCCTACGAGCAGTACTTC.

V is TRBV2 and J is TRBJ1-4; a possible D gene is TRBD1 (6 bases). This CDR3 has 14 residues. CDR1 and CDR2 (germline): SNHLY, FYNNEI. Between the trimmed V and J ends, which lost 5 bases and 7 bases, there was a span of 14 bases. CDR3 sequence: CASSNWGAGEKLFF. CDR3 bases: TGTGCCAGCAGTAATTGGGGGGCGGGTGAAAAACTGTTTTTT.

The chain combines TRBV28 with TRBJ1-4, with 7 bases identical to TRBD1. Unmatched junction bases numbered 26, after V lost 3 bases and J lost 7 bases. From germline, CDR1 is MDHEN and CDR2 SYDVKM. The CDR3 totals 21 residues. CDR3: CASSFVGRDSHTPWRIEKLFF. The CDR3, as DNA: TGTGCCAGCAGTTTCGTGGGTAGGGACAGCCATACCCCCTGGAGGATTGAAAAACTGTTTTTT.

The chain recombines TRBV18 with TRBJ2-3; no firm D call. Germline V CDR1 and CDR2: KGHSH, LQKENI. This CDR3 region has 14 residues. V lost 3 bases and J lost 4, with 11 bases in between. The CDR3 is CASSPRLDADTQYF. The CDR3 bases are TGTGCCAGCTCACCCCGACTGGATGCAGATACGCAGTATTTT.

This chain joins TRBV6-5 and TRBJ2-1; a possible D gene is TRBD2 (5 bases). The CDR3 length is 14 residues. The V and J ends lost 4 bases and 2 bases respectively, with 9 bases between them. From germline, CDR1 is MNHEY and CDR2 SVGAGI. In nucleotides, the CDR3 is TGTGCCAGCAGTTCCTCCGGGACCTACAATGAGCAGTTCTTC. This translates into CASSSSGTYNEQFF.

This chain connects TRBV18 to TRBJ1-1, with TRBD1 matching over 8 bases. The CDR3 loop spans 13 amino acids. Germline V CDR1 and CDR2: KGHSH, LQKENI. V lost 4 bases and J lost 11; bases outside the gene matches: 9. CDR3: CASSQDRGLDAFF. The CDR3 DNA reads TGTGCCAGCTCACAAGACAGGGGTCTTGACGCTTTCTTT.

The J gene is TRBJ2-2, the V gene TRBV4-1, with 12 bases matching TRBD2. V lost 3 bases to trimming and J lost 5 bases; unmatched junction nucleotides: 7. The CDR3 runs to 17 residues. Per the germline V gene, CDR1 is MGHRA and CDR2 is YSYEKL. In DNA, the CDR3 is TGCGCCAGCAGCCAGTCCCCTGGGACTAGCGGGACCGGGGAGCTGTTTTTT. Translated: CASSQSPGTSGTGELFF.

Many counts were recorded for this clone. The chain uses TRBV5-1 and TRBJ2-7, with 10 nucleotides matching TRBD1. Germline V CDR1 and CDR2: SGHRS, YFSETQ. This CDR3 has 15 amino acids. The V gene end was trimmed by 0 bases and the J gene end by 4 bases; junction bases not matched to a gene: 4. The DNA for the CDR3 is TGCGCCAGCAGCTTGGCGACAGGGGGCTTATACGAGCAGTACTTC. Translation gives CASSLATGGLYEQYF.

V gene TRBV19 combines with J gene TRBJ2-5, with D possibly TRBD2 on 5 matching bases. Deletions cut 6 bases from V and 1 base from J, with 12 bases between. There are 14 residues in the CDR3. From germline, CDR1 is LNHDA and CDR2 SQIVND (reference sequence). This chain's CDR3 is CASRKRAVQETQYF. The CDR3 DNA is TGTGCCAGTAGAAAAAGAGCGGTCCAAGAGACCCAGTACTTC.

This clone was seen once. J is TRBJ1-2 and V is TRBV27; 7 bases line up with TRBD1. Trimming at V came to 5 bases and at J to 4 bases, leaving 4 bases not matched to a gene. The CDR3 is 13 amino acids. Germline values: CDR1 MNHEY, CDR2 SMNVEV (reference sequence). The CDR3 DNA follows: TGTGCCAGCAGTCGTGACAGGGCCTATGGCTACACCTTC. It translates to CASSRDRAYGYTF.

This clone was detected once. The rearrangement links TRBV28 to TRBJ2-7; D possibly corresponds to TRBD2 (6 bases). This CDR3 spans 16 amino acids. V gave up 6 bases and J gave up 0 bases, with 18 bases separating them. Germline lookup yields CDR1 MDHEN and CDR2 SYDVKM. The CDR3 loop reads CASSGTLWVTSYEQYF. CDR3 coding DNA: TGTGCCAGCAGCGGGACTTTGTGGGTTACCTCCTACGAGCAGTACTTC.

This rearrangement joins TRBV20-1 to TRBJ2-1, with unresolved D. V gave up 3 bases and J gave up 5 bases, with 11 bases separating them. From germline, CDR1 is DFQATT and CDR2 SNEGSKA (reference sequence). This CDR3 is built from 13 residues. CDR3 in DNA: TGCAGTGCTAGTTGGCCGAACCACAATGAGCAGTTCTTC. Its translation is CSASWPNHNEQFF.

This clone was counted a few times. The chain has TRBV18 and TRBJ1-1; D not resolved. The CDR3 runs to 14 residues. Germline lookup yields CDR1 KGHSH and CDR2 LQKENI. V was clipped by 3 bases and J by 0 bases, with 8 bases between them. This CDR3 is CASSPLGMNTEAFF. CDR3 coding DNA: TGTGCCAGCTCACCGTTGGGGATGAACACTGAAGCTTTCTTT.

The chain links TRBV10-2 to TRBJ1-1; tentatively, D is TRBD1 (6 bases). The germline V gene encodes CDR1 WSHSY and CDR2 SAAADI. The CDR3 is 15 residues long. V lost 6 bases and J 3 bases, leaving 17 bases between the germline ends. This CDR3 reads CASRDSKSGDTEAFF. As DNA, the CDR3 is TGCGCCAGCAGGGACAGTAAAAGTGGGGACACTGAAGCTTTCTTT.

The chain joins TRBV20-1 to TRBJ1-6, with 11 nucleotides matching TRBD1. Per the germline V gene, CDR1 is DFQATT and CDR2 is SNEGSKA (reference sequence). J gave up 3 bases and V 3 bases, and 4 bases lay outside the gene matches. The CDR3 length is 16 residues. The CDR3 reads CSASVGTGGYNSPLHF. In DNA, the CDR3 is TGCAGTGCTAGTGTCGGGACAGGGGGCTATAATTCACCCCTCCACTTT.

The chain employs TRBV2 and TRBJ1-1; tentatively, D is TRBD1 (6 bases). The V end was cut by 0 bases, the J end by 1 base, with 9 bases between. Germline CDR1 is SNHLY and CDR2 is FYNNEI. This CDR3 contains 15 residues. The CDR3 nucleotides are TGTGCCAGCAGTGAAGCGCCCAGGGGGAACACTGAAGCTTTCTTT. Amino acids: CASSEAPRGNTEAFF. The variable domain in full, completed from reference TRBV2 and TRBJ1-1, reads EPEVTQTPSHQVTQMGQEVILRCVPISNHLYFYWYRQILGQKVEFLVSFYNNEISEKSEIFDDQFSVERPDGSNFTLKIRSTKLEDSAMYFCASSEAPRGNTEAFFGQGTRLTVV.

This sequence joins TRBV28 and TRBJ1-1; D uncertain. Deletions cut 6 bases from V and 5 bases from J, with 22 bases between. Germline V gene data show CDR1 as MDHEN and CDR2 as SYDVKM. This CDR3 has 16 amino acids. In DNA form, the CDR3 reads TGTGCCAGCAGCTCCCTATGGTCGCAGAGGAGAACTGAAGCTTTCTTT. It encodes CASSSLWSQRRTEAFF.

The chain combines TRBV5-4 with TRBJ1-3, with TRBD1 matching over 10 bases. CDR3 length: 14 amino acids. The V segment lost 4 bases and the J segment 3 bases; nucleotides outside the gene matches: 1. Looked up from germline, CDR1 is SGHNT and CDR2 is YYREEE (reference sequence). CDR3 residues: CASSRDRGGNTIYF. The CDR3 DNA reads TGTGCCAGCAGCAGGGACAGGGGTGGAAACACCATATATTTT. The full variable domain, with the rest looked up from reference TRBV5-4 and TRBJ1-3, is ETGVTQSPTHLIKTRGQQVTLRCSSQSGHNTVSWYQQALGQGPQFIFQYYREEENGRGNFPPRFSGLQFPNYSSELNVNALELDDSALYLCASSRDRGGNTIYFGEGSWLTVV.

The chain links TRBV18 to TRBJ1-2, with D possibly TRBD1 on 5 matching bases. V lost 1 base to trimming and J lost 3 bases, with 6 bases between them. CDR1 and CDR2 from the germline V gene are KGHSH and LQKENI. This CDR3 is built from 13 residues. CDR3 sequence (DNA): TGTGCCAGCTCACCACGAGGGGACTATGGCTACACCTTC. It codes for CASSPRGDYGYTF. Supplemented by reference TRBV18 and TRBJ1-2, the full variable domain reads NAGVMQNPRHLVRRRGQEARLRCSPMKGHSHVYWYRQLPEEGLKFMVYLQKENIIDESGMPKERFSAEFPKEGPSILRIQQVVRGDSAAYFCASSPRGDYGYTFGSGTRLTVV.

J is TRBJ1-2 and V is TRBV29-1; D is unclear. The V end was cut by 5 bases, the J end by 5 bases, with 15 bases between. This CDR3 region has 13 residues. Germline CDR1 reads SQVTM; CDR2 reads ANQGSEA. CDR3 amino acids: CSVQLRGWYGYTF. The CDR3 DNA reads TGCAGCGTTCAGCTCCGGGGTTGGTATGGCTACACCTTC. The variable domain in full, with the rest retrieved from reference TRBV29-1 and TRBJ1-2, is SAVISQKPSRDICQRGTSLTIQCQVDSQVTMMFWYRQQPGQSLTLIATANQGSEATYESGFVIDKFPISRPNLTFSTLTVSNMSPEDSSIYLCSVQLRGWYGYTFGSGTRLTVV.

The chain links TRBV15 to TRBJ2-1, with TRBD1 as a possible D gene (5 bases). This CDR3 spans 14 amino acids. Trimming removed 4 bases at V and 4 bases at J, with 11 bases between. CDR1 LNHNV and CDR2 YYDKDF come from the germline V gene (reference sequence). CDR3 amino acids: CATSKPQVYNEQFF. DNA of the CDR3: TGTGCCACCAGCAAACCACAGGTGTACAATGAGCAGTTCTTC.